The present T cell receptor beta chain was sequenced within a study of tumor-infiltrating lymphocytes in primary liver carcinoma. Study results and caveats: CD8+ and CD4+ repertoires went uncompared, the samples being bulk unsorted.

The CDR3 has 13 amino acids. Germline values: CDR1 SGHVS, CDR2 FQNEAQ. V was shortened by 3 bases and J by 7 bases, with 10 bases between the two germline ends. Blood RNA came from unsorted whole blood; germline DNA was also extracted. Among the patients, all had chronic HBV infection and none had been treated. Approximately 4.2 milliliters of peripheral blood were gathered ahead of the operation. Starting material of about 450 ng total RNA yielded TCR beta cDNA via a constant-region primer. Libraries for TCR beta were built through three nested multiplex PCR rounds, which together made up a slightly modified ARM-PCR procedure. Use of TRBV1-TRBV30 forward primers with a C-beta reverse primer characterized the first two PCR rounds, which lasted around 11 cycles each. Each CDR3 protein gets one entry after TCRdb re-called the multiplex PCR reads with MiXCR. The sample lists some 190,000 distinct CDR3 sequences, less than 65% occurring once.

Concerning this clonotype itself: Antigen unknown.

Input material: peripheral blood. The chain has TRBV7-8 and TRBJ1-3, with unresolved D. This receptor was taken from a man aged 35-49 years with primary liver carcinoma and hepatitis B virus infection. The CDR3 loop is CASSFGSANTIYF. In nucleotides, the CDR3 is TGTGCCAGCAGCTTTGGGAGTGCCAACACCATATATTTT.